Listed below are T cell receptor beta chains from one sample, sequenced in a study of blood T cell repertoires in COVID-19. TCRdb keeps only in-frame clones here, not all; method: immunoSEQ multiplex PCR. The sample gives around 17,000 clones, over 70% of which show up once; about 27% is in the top ten. Sequenced: peripheral blood. The receptors derive from a woman aged 70-85 years with active COVID-19. Each CDR3 is given with its conserved first and last residue. A D gene is named only where the DNA matches it firmly. The listing skips clone size in some rows; elsewhere it reads once, few, many or a size class.

V gene	D gene	J gene	clone size	CDR3 protein	CDR3 DNA
TRBV10-3	.	TRBJ1-1	.	CAISGAGNTEAFF	TGTGCCATCAGTGGGGCAGGGAACACTGAAGCTTTCTTT
TRBV4-3	TRBD2	TRBJ2-7	medium-sized	CASSQDLAGGAYEQYF	TGCGCCAGCAGCCAAGATTTGGCGGGAGGAGCCTACGAGCAGTACTTC
TRBV5-1	TRBD2	TRBJ2-1	.	CASKQQAGASRVFNEQFF	TGCGCCAGCAAGCAACAAGCGGGAGCATCCAGGGTATTCAATGAGCAGTTCTTC
TRBV5-1	.	TRBJ2-1	.	CASSLDTPSSVTYNEQFF	TGCGCCAGCAGCTTGGACACGCCTAGCTCGGTTACCTACAATGAGCAGTTCTTC
TRBV5-1	.	TRBJ1-2	.	CASSRTPRTDGYTF	TGCGCCAGCAGCCGTACACCCAGGACAGATGGCTACACCTTC
TRBV18	TRBD2	TRBJ2-3	.	CASSQTSGSTDTQYF	TGTGCCAGCTCTCAGACTAGCGGAAGCACAGATACGCAGTATTTT
TRBV5-4	TRBD2	TRBJ2-3	.	CASSQTSGNTDTQYF	TGTGCCAGCTCCCAAACTAGCGGGAACACAGATACGCAGTATTTT
TRBV9	.	TRBJ2-3	.	CASSVVVTDTQYF	TGTGCCAGCAGCGTAGTTGTAACAGATACGCAGTATTTT
TRBV4-2	.	TRBJ1-1	.	CASSQGGTLTEAFF	TGTGCCAGCAGCCAAGGAGGGACACTAACTGAAGCTTTCTTT
TRBV3-1/TRBV3-2	TRBD1	TRBJ2-5	.	CASSHRDRGPLETQYF	TGTGCCAGCAGCCATCGGGACAGGGGGCCCTTGGAGACCCAGTACTTC
TRBV19	.	TRBJ2-3	few	CASSISPGVTDTQYF	TGTGCCAGTAGTATTTCCCCGGGAGTCACAGATACGCAGTATTTT
TRBV2	.	TRBJ2-3	.	CASSGVSGITDTQYF	TGTGCCAGCAGTGGTGTTAGCGGAATCACAGATACGCAGTATTTT
TRBV10-2	TRBD1	TRBJ1-1	.	CASSADRVTEAFF	TGCGCCAGCAGCGCGGACAGGGTCACTGAAGCTTTCTTT
TRBV5-1	.	TRBJ2-2	.	CASSLRVAGELFF	TGCGCCAGCAGCTTGAGAGTGGCCGGGGAGCTGTTTTTT
TRBV5-4	TRBD1	TRBJ1-4	.	CASSSSRDRGEKLFF	TGTGCCAGCAGCTCCTCCCGGGACAGGGGAGAAAAACTGTTTTTT
TRBV6-5	.	TRBJ2-4	once	CASRLSGGSANIQYF	TGTGCCAGCAGACTGAGTGGGGGGAGCGCAAACATTCAGTACTTC
TRBV7-9	.	TRBJ2-7	medium-sized	CASSPTGQWTSKNEQYF	TGTGCCAGCAGCCCGACGGGACAATGGACTAGTAAAAACGAGCAGTACTTC
TRBV7-7	.	TRBJ2-3	.	CASSPTGYGDTQYF	TGTGCTAGCAGCCCAACAGGGTATGGTGATACGCAGTATTTT
TRBV4-2	TRBD2	TRBJ2-7	.	CASSQGLDEREGPLWEQYF	TGTGCCAGCAGCCAAGGACTGGATGAGCGGGAGGGCCCTCTTTGGGAGCAGTACTTC
TRBV6-1	.	TRBJ1-5	.	CASSEAAVNQPQHF	TGTGCCAGCAGTGAAGCGGCAGTTAATCAGCCCCAGCATTTT
TRBV11-2	TRBD2	TRBJ2-7	once	CASSLSRSGSGYEQYF	TGTGCCAGCAGCCTGAGCCGGAGCGGGAGTGGCTACGAGCAGTACTTC
TRBV6-4	.	TRBJ1-1	once	CASSLGGGSTEAFF	TGTGCCAGCAGCCTCGGAGGTGGTAGCACTGAAGCTTTCTTT
TRBV7-8	.	TRBJ2-5	.	CASSLGFSRGGQETQYF	TGTGCCAGCAGCTTAGGTTTTTCTAGGGGGGGCCAAGAGACCCAGTACTTC
TRBV4-1	TRBD1	TRBJ1-3	.	CASSLGTAGNTIYF	TGCGCCAGCAGCCTTGGGACAGCTGGAAACACCATATATTTT
TRBV9	TRBD1	TRBJ1-2	.	CASSGTDRGLLGYTF	TGTGCCAGCAGCGGAACGGACAGGGGGCTTTTAGGCTACACCTTC
TRBV29-1	.	TRBJ2-7	.	CSVEPWRGSQEQYF	TGCAGCGTTGAACCTTGGAGGGGTAGCCAAGAGCAGTACTTC
TRBV5-8	TRBD2	TRBJ2-5	.	CASSPSGVPETQYF	TGTGCCAGCAGCCCAAGCGGGGTCCCAGAGACCCAGTACTTC
TRBV27	.	TRBJ2-7	.	CASSLARGGEQYF	TGTGCCAGCAGTCTAGCCAGGGGAGGGGAGCAGTACTTC
TRBV28	.	TRBJ1-3	.	CASSRPGSNTIYF	TGTGCCAGCAGTCGGCCCGGTAGCAACACCATATATTTT
TRBV5-5	TRBD1	TRBJ1-2	.	CASSLPVTGAGYTF	TGTGCCAGCAGCTTGCCGGTGACAGGGGCCGGCTACACCTTC
TRBV10-3	TRBD1	TRBJ1-2	.	CAISEQGSYGYTF	TGTGCCATCAGTGAACAGGGGAGCTATGGCTACACCTTC
TRBV28	TRBD1	TRBJ2-3	.	CATHRGRTDTQYF	TGTGCCACCCACAGGGGGCGCACAGATACGCAGTATTTT
TRBV20-1	TRBD2	TRBJ2-1	.	CSASIRREGRNEQFF	TGCAGTGCTAGTATTCGGCGGGAGGGCCGCAATGAGCAGTTCTTC
TRBV24-1	.	TRBJ2-1	.	CATSDLRGSENEQFF	TGTGCCACCAGTGATTTGCGAGGGTCGGAGAATGAGCAGTTCTTC
TRBV20-1	.	TRBJ1-2	few	CSASDRRDYGYTF	TGCAGTGCTAGTGACAGGCGGGACTATGGCTACACCTTC
TRBV28	.	TRBJ2-7	once	CASSLRQGISYEQYF	TGTGCCAGCAGTTTAAGGCAGGGAATCTCCTACGAGCAGTACTTC
TRBV19	TRBD2	TRBJ2-1	.	CASSLQAGGSYNEQFF	TGTGCCAGTAGTCTTCAAGCGGGAGGCTCCTACAATGAGCAGTTCTTC
TRBV5-6	.	TRBJ2-1	.	CASSVSAGIGQFF	TGTGCCAGCAGCGTGTCCGCGGGAATCGGGCAGTTCTTC
TRBV29-1	TRBD1	TRBJ2-7	few	CSVVSPTGTGLGEQYF	TGCAGCGTTGTATCCCCGACAGGGACAGGGCTCGGGGAGCAGTACTTC
TRBV5-4	.	TRBJ2-7	.	CASSFRGGADYEQYF	TGTGCCAGCAGCTTTCGTGGCGGGGCAGACTACGAGCAGTACTTC
TRBV6-5	TRBD1	TRBJ1-5	.	CASSYSTDRSNQPQHF	TGTGCCAGCAGTTACTCGACGGACAGGAGCAATCAGCCCCAGCATTTT
TRBV13	.	TRBJ2-7	.	CASSSNYEQYF	TGTGCCAGCAGTTCTAACTACGAGCAGTACTTC
TRBV4-2	TRBD1	TRBJ1-4	.	CASSQSGQVREKLFF	TGTGCCAGCAGCCAGTCGGGACAGGTGCGTGAAAAACTGTTTTTT
TRBV27	TRBD1	TRBJ2-7	few	CASSSPRDRVRF	TGTGCCAGCAGTTCCCCCCGGGACAGGGTGCGGTTC
TRBV5-8	TRBD1	TRBJ2-3	.	CASITRDRGIDTQYF	TGTGCCAGCATCACCCGGGACAGGGGTATAGATACGCAGTATTTT
TRBV19	TRBD1	TRBJ1-5	.	CASSIGTGGNQPQHF	TGTGCCAGTAGTATAGGAACAGGGGGCAATCAGCCCCAGCATTTT
TRBV21-1	.	TRBJ1-5	.	CASTINGTGDQPQHF	TGTGCCAGCACCATTAATGGGACAGGCGATCAGCCCCAGCATTTT
TRBV19	TRBD1	TRBJ1-6	.	CASWAGTGAGGDSPLHF	TGTGCCAGTTGGGCCGGGACAGGGGCCGGTGGAGATTCACCCCTCCACTTT